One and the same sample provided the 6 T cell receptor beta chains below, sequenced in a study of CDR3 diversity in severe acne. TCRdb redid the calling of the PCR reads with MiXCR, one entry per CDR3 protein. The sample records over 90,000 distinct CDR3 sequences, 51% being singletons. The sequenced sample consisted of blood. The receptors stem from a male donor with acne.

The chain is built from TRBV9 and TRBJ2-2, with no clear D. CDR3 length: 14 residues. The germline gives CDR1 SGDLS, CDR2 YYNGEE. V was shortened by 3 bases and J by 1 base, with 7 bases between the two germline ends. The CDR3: CASSAPRNTGELFF. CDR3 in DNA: TGTGCCAGCAGCGCCCCGAGGAACACCGGGGAGCTGTTTTTT.

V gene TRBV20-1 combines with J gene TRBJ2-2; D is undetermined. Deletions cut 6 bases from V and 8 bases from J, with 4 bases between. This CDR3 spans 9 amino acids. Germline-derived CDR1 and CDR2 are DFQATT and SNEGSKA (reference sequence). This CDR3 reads CSAKGELFF. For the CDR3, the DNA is TGCAGTGCCAAAGGGGAGCTGTTTTTT.

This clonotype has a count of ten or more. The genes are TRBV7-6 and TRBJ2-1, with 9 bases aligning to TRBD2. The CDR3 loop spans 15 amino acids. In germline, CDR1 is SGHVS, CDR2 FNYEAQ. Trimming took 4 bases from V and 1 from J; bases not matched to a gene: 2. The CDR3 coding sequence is TGTGCCAGCAGCTGGACTAGCGCATCCTACAATGAGCAGTTCTTC. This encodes CASSWTSASYNEQFF.

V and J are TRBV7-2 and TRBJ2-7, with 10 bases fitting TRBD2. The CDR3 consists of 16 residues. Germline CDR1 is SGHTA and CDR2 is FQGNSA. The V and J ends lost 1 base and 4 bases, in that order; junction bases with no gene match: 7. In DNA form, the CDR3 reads TGTGCCAGCAGCTTAGAGAGCGGGAGGGCTGGGTACGAGCAGTACTTC. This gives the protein CASSLESGRAGYEQYF.

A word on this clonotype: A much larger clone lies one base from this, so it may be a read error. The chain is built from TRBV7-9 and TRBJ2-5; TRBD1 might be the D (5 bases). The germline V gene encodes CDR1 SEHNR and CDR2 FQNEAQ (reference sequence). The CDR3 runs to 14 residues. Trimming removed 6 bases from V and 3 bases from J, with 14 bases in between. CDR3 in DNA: TGTGCCAGCAGTATTCGGACAAGGAAAGAGACCCAGTACTTC. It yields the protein CASSIRTRKETQYF.

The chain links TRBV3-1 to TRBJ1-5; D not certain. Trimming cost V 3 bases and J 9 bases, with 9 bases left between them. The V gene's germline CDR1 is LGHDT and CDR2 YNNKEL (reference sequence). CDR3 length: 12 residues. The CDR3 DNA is TGTGCCAGCAGCCAGGGCTCTTGGCCCCAGCATTTT. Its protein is CASSQGSWPQHF.